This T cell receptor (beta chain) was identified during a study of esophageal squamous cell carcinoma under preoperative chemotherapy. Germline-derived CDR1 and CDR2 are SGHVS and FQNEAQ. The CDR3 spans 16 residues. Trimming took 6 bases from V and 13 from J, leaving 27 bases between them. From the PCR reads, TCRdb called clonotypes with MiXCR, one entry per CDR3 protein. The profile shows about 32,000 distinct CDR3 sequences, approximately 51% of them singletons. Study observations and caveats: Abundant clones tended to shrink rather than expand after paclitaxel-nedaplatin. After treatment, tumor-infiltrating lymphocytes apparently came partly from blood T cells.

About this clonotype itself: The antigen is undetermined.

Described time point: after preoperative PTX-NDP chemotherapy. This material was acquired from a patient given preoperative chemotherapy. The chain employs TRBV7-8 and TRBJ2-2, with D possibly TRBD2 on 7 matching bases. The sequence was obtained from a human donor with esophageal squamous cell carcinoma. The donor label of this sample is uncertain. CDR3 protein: CASRGLGGASTETLFF. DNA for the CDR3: TGTGCCAGCAGGGGCCTAGGGGGGGCGAGCACCGAGACGCTGTTTTTT.